The present T cell receptor (beta chain) was sequenced within a study of T cell responses to AZD1222 COVID-19 vaccine. Overall study context: Recipients boosted at about 4 weeks or about 12 weeks are pooled.

Concerning this clone: Its antigen is currently unknown.

Generated by immunoSEQ multiplex PCR, the TCRdb table keeps only in-frame clones and is missing some. The data show tens of thousands of clones, with 80% seen just once and 20% to 25% held by the top ten. General study findings and limits: Unmutated variant regions reportedly attract nearly half of all spike-specific TCRs.

The CDR3 runs to 16 residues. The junction had 7 bases not matched to a gene; V was cut back by 4 bases and J by 0 bases. The V gene's germline CDR1 is SNHLY and CDR2 FYNNEI. This sequence originates from an adult in good health. J is TRBJ2-7 and V is TRBV2, with TRBD2 identical over 9 bases. The specimen comprised peripheral blood, sampled on day 0 of AZD1222 vaccination. For the CDR3, the DNA is TGTGCCAGCAGTGCCAGCGGGGGGTCCCTCTCCTACGAGCAGTACTTC. Encoded protein: CASSASGGSLSYEQYF.